The rows below give T cell receptor beta chains drawn from one sample of a study of blood T cell repertoires in COVID-19. Produced via immunoSEQ multiplex PCR; TCRdb's table is partial and in-frame only. The table has 150,000 to 250,000 clones, more than 75% seen once. Sequenced input: peripheral blood. The source of these receptors is a woman in her 40s with COVID-19, enrolled during active disease. CDR3s include the opening cysteine and the closing phenylalanine or tryptophan. Each record gives: V gene, D gene, CDR3 length, J gene, clone size, CDR3 DNA, CDR3 protein. The D gene is left open where the match is weak. Size is omitted from some rows. Given values are once, few, many or a class for expanded clones.

TRBV7-8	NA	13	TRBJ2-7	few	TGTGCCAGCAGCTTACCTCGACAGGACGAGCAGTACTTC	CASSLPRQDEQYF
TRBV3-1/TRBV3-2	NA	16	TRBJ1-6	NA	TGTGCCAGCAGCCAAGTCGGGGGGGGCGTGGGATCACCCCTCCACTTT	CASSQVGGGVGSPLHF
TRBV11-2	NA	18	TRBJ2-2	few	TGTGCCAGCAGCTTAAACAAGGGGCGCATGCCGAACACCGGGGAGCTGTTTTTT	CASSLNKGRMPNTGELFF
TRBV30	TRBD2	16	TRBJ2-1	NA	TGTGCCTGGAGTGCCATATCTAGCGGGCTTACTAATGAGCAGTTCTTC	CAWSAISSGLTNEQFF
TRBV7-6	TRBD2	14	TRBJ2-5	NA	TGTGCCAGCAGCTTAACCACTAGCGGAGAGACCCAGTACTTC	CASSLTTSGETQYF
TRBV5-1	NA	12	TRBJ2-7	NA	TGCGCCAGCAGCTTAGGACAGTACGAGCAGTACTTC	CASSLGQYEQYF
TRBV6-5	TRBD1	16	TRBJ1-6	NA	TGTGCCAGCAGTTACTCCCGGACAGGAGGAAATTCACCCCTCCACTTT	CASSYSRTGGNSPLHF
TRBV12-3/TRBV12-4	NA	13	TRBJ2-7	NA	TGTGCCAGCAGTTTAGACAGAAATCGGAAGCAGTACTTC	CASSLDRNRKQYF
TRBV7-8	NA	12	TRBJ2-1	NA	TGTGCCAGCAGCCCCCAAAGGGGTGAGCAGTTCTTC	CASSPQRGEQFF
TRBV7-9	TRBD1	16	TRBJ1-6	NA	TGTGCCAGCACCCGGGAGACAGGGACCTATAATTCACCCCTCCACTTT	CASTRETGTYNSPLHF
TRBV27	NA	16	TRBJ2-2	NA	TGTGCCAGCAGTTTAGGGTCTGGTCGGGGTGGTGGGGAGCTGTTTTTT	CASSLGSGRGGGELFF
TRBV10-3	TRBD2	16	TRBJ2-3	once	TGTGCCCTATCGGGCGGGACTAGCGGGAGAGCAGATACGCAGTATTTT	CALSGGTSGRADTQYF
TRBV30	NA	13	TRBJ1-2	NA	TGTGCCTGGAGTGTAACAGGGTCTTATGGCTACACCTTC	CAWSVTGSYGYTF
TRBV7-6	NA	17	TRBJ2-7	NA	TGTGCCAGCAGCTTAGTTACGGGCAGGAGGTCCCCCTACGAGCAGTACTTC	CASSLVTGRRSPYEQYF
TRBV5-8	TRBD1	14	TRBJ1-2	NA	TGTGCCAGCATTTCTCAGGGGGCGGGCTATGGCTACACCTTC	CASISQGAGYGYTF
TRBV9	TRBD2	17	TRBJ2-3	NA	TGTGCCAGCAGCGTAGGTCTAGCGGGGCCTCGGGGAGATACGCAGTATTTT	CASSVGLAGPRGDTQYF
TRBV10-2	NA	16	TRBJ2-3	NA	TGCGCCAGCAGTGAAACCGCACAGACCGGCACAGATACGCAGTATTTT	CASSETAQTGTDTQYF
TRBV2	NA	15	TRBJ1-3	NA	TGTGCCAGCAGCGCCATTCCGGTCTCTGGAAACACCATATATTTT	CASSAIPVSGNTIYF
TRBV5-8	NA	13	TRBJ2-2	NA	TGTGCCAGCAGCTTGGTCAGGGTCGGGGAGCTGTTTTTT	CASSLVRVGELFF
TRBV27	NA	16	TRBJ2-1	NA	TGTGCCAGCAGTCCTAGGATTTACGGGGTTTACAATGAGCAGTTCTTC	CASSPRIYGVYNEQFF